Each of the 6 T cell receptor beta chains below was sequenced from the same sample in a study of radiation and T cells in renal cell carcinoma (dated by TCRdb to 2018 to 2021). The library relied on the immunoSEQ multiplex PCR assay. TCRdb's version of the immuneACCESS table is confined to in-frame rearrangements and falls short of the full clone set. An unresolved V gene accounts for under half of the shortfall where checked; the remainder is of unknown origin. The sample table lists fewer than 85,000 clones, 70% to 90% of them with a count of one. The leading ten clones occupy over 5.5% of the sample. The sample's time point label is to be understood as: blood 4 weeks post-SBRT, at nephrectomy. The treatment or condition label, read with the paper, signifies: 15 Gy SBRT to primary tumor, nephrectomy 4 weeks later. The sequencing used blood, collected from a patient whose treatment included radiotherapy and nephrectomy. The receptors originated from a woman aged 65 to 85 with renal cell carcinoma.

The chain is built from TRBV5-4 and TRBJ2-3; 14 bases fit TRBD2. The J segment lost 2 bases and the V segment lost 4 bases, leaving 12 bases of the junction unmatched. Germline V gives CDR1 SGHNT, CDR2 YYREEE (reference sequence). The CDR3 extends over 19 amino acids. CDR3 coding DNA: TGTGCCAGCAGCCAGGGACTAGCGGGGGACCGAACTCTCACAGATACGCAGTATTTT. Translation: CASSQGLAGDRTLTDTQYF. The full variable domain, its missing parts supplied by reference TRBV5-4 and TRBJ2-3, is ETGVTQSPTHLIKTRGQQVTLRCSSQSGHNTVSWYQQALGQGPQFIFQYYREEENGRGNFPPRFSGLQFPNYSSELNVNALELDDSALYLCASSQGLAGDRTLTDTQYFGPGTRLTVL.

This sequence joins TRBV7-2 and TRBJ2-7; 7 bases map to TRBD1. CDR3 length equals 16 residues. With 1 base clipped from V and 5 bases from J, the junction kept 11 bases outside the gene matches. Germline V lookup: CDR1 SGHTA, CDR2 FQGNSA. CDR3 region: CASSLDRGPSLDEQYF. The CDR3, as DNA: TGTGCCAGCAGCTTAGACAGGGGACCAAGCCTGGACGAGCAGTACTTC.

The chain uses TRBV30 and TRBJ2-5, with 14 nucleotides matching TRBD2. CDR1 is GTSNPN and CDR2 is SVGIG in the germline V gene (reference sequence). V shed 3 bases, J shed 6 bases, and the junction held 6 bases outside the gene matches. This CDR3 has 15 residues. The CDR3 loop is CAWRPTSGGGQTQYF. DNA for the CDR3: TGTGCCTGGAGGCCGACTAGCGGGGGGGGCCAGACCCAGTACTTC.

The chain employs TRBV5-1 and TRBJ1-1; a possible D gene is TRBD1 (5 bases). The CDR3 is made up of 14 amino acids. Germline V gene lookup returns CDR1 SGHRS and CDR2 YFSETQ. Trimming left V 2 bases short and J 1 base short, with 9 bases between. The CDR3 sequence: CASSLQQENTEAFF. The DNA for the CDR3 is TGCGCCAGCAGCTTACAACAGGAGAACACTGAAGCTTTCTTT.

The rearrangement links TRBV5-1 to TRBJ1-1; D might be TRBD1 (6 bases). The germline V gene encodes CDR1 SGHRS and CDR2 YFSETQ. There are 13 residues in the CDR3. The V gene lost 0 bases and the J gene lost 8 bases, with 11 bases spanning the gap. CDR3 in amino acids: CASSLEGGREAFF. CDR3 bases: TGCGCCAGCAGCTTGGAGGGGGGTCGCGAAGCTTTCTTT.

The chain has TRBV28 and TRBJ1-4, with D unresolved. The ends were cut back, 2 bases at V and 4 bases at J, with 8 bases in the middle. Germline CDR1 and CDR2: MDHEN and SYDVKM. The CDR3 length is 14 residues. The CDR3 loop is CASSLTGLNEKLFF. The CDR3 coding sequence is TGTGCCAGCAGTTTAACTGGTCTTAATGAAAAACTGTTTTTT.